The 25 T cell receptor beta chains given below trace back to one sample, sequenced in a study of T cell responses to AZD1222 COVID-19 vaccine. Sequencing used immunoSEQ multiplex PCR; TCRdb keeps in-frame clones, though not all of them. The profile covers 150,000 to 180,000 clones, with 88% appearing a single time and 3% to 3.5% taken by the ten largest. Material: peripheral blood, obtained on day 0 of AZD1222 vaccination. These receptors came from an adult in good health.

This chain uses TRBV11-3 with TRBJ2-3; 8 bases align to TRBD2. Germline assignment: CDR1 SGHNT and CDR2 YENEEA. Trimming removed 1 base from V and 11 bases from J; junction bases left unmatched: 5. The CDR3 totals 13 residues. The CDR3 sequence is CASSLGTGGQQYF. As DNA, the CDR3 is TGTGCCAGCAGCTTAGGGACGGGGGGGCAGCAGTATTTT. Using reference TRBV11-3 and TRBJ2-3 for the parts outside the CDR3, the full variable domain is EAGVVQSPRYKIIEKKQPVAFWCNPISGHNTLYWYLQNLGQGPELLIRYENEEAVDDSQLPKDRFSAERLKGVDSTLKIQPAELGDSAVYLCASSLGTGGQQYFGPGTRLTVL.

The chain uses TRBV27 and TRBJ1-5, with D unresolved. The V gene lost 2 bases and the J gene lost 1 base, with 6 bases spanning the gap. Germline CDR1 and CDR2: MNHEY and SMNVEV (reference sequence). CDR3 length: 14 amino acids. CDR3 DNA sequence: TGTGCCAGCAGTTTAAGACTGAGCAATCAGCCCCAGCATTTT. This sequence encodes CASSLRLSNQPQHF.

The V and J genes are TRBV19 and TRBJ1-1; D possibly corresponds to TRBD1 (5 bases). Germline V CDR1 and CDR2: LNHDA, SQIVND (reference sequence). V lost 4 bases, J lost 5 bases, and 11 bases lay in between. The CDR3 totals 13 residues. The CDR3 DNA reads as TGTGCCAGTAGTAGCCAGGGAGGAACTGAAGCTTTCTTT. Amino acids: CASSSQGGTEAFF.

The chain combines TRBV28 with TRBJ1-2; 8 positions agree with TRBD1. The CDR3 has 13 amino acids. V shed 6 bases, J shed 5 bases, and the junction held 5 bases outside the gene matches. The germline CDR1 and CDR2 sequences are MDHEN and SYDVKM. CDR3 sequence (DNA): TGTGCCAGCAGCACCGGGACAGGATATGGCTACACCTTC. This sequence encodes CASSTGTGYGYTF.

The chain uses TRBV2 and TRBJ1-1; D may be TRBD1 (6 bases). V gave up 6 bases and J gave up 1 base, with 12 bases separating them. The CDR3 spans 14 residues. Germline V gives CDR1 SNHLY, CDR2 FYNNEI. This CDR3 reads CASRETGTNTEAFF. CDR3 DNA sequence: TGTGCCAGCAGAGAGACAGGAACGAACACTGAAGCTTTCTTT. The whole variable domain, remainder taken from reference TRBV2 and TRBJ1-1, is EPEVTQTPSHQVTQMGQEVILRCVPISNHLYFYWYRQILGQKVEFLVSFYNNEISEKSEIFDDQFSVERPDGSNFTLKIRSTKLEDSAMYFCASRETGTNTEAFFGQGTRLTVV.

The genes are TRBV6-5 and TRBJ2-1, with TRBD2 as a possible D gene (5 bases). The germline V and J ends were trimmed by 8 bases and 7 bases, with 9 bases remaining between them. Per the germline V gene, CDR1 is MNHEY and CDR2 is SVGAGI. CDR3 length: 11 residues. This CDR3 is CASQRGNEQFF. The CDR3 DNA sequence: TGTGCCAGCCAACGGGGTAATGAGCAGTTCTTC.

This rearrangement joins TRBV19 to TRBJ1-5; TRBD1 matches 7 bases. Unmatched junction bases numbered 10, after V lost 3 bases and J lost 5 bases. CDR3 length: 16 residues. Germline assignment: CDR1 LNHDA and CDR2 SQIVND (reference sequence). The CDR3 DNA reads TGTGCCAGTAGTATTACTGACAGGGTCGAGGATCAGCCCCAGCATTTT. Protein: CASSITDRVEDQPQHF.

This chain uses TRBV6-2 or TRBV6-3 with TRBJ2-7, with D perhaps matching TRBD2 (6 bases). CDR1 and CDR2 (germline): MNHEY, SVGEGT. The CDR3 has 15 amino acids. V was cut by 4 bases and J by 7 bases, with 20 bases left in between. CDR3 nucleotides: TGTGCCAGCAGTTCAGGGACTGGACGACTACGGGAGCAGTACTTC. Amino acid sequence: CASSSGTGRLREQYF.

This chain links TRBV7-2 with TRBJ2-5; a weak D match, TRBD2 (5 bases). The CDR3 has 15 residues. Germline assignment: CDR1 SGHTA and CDR2 FQGNSA. Between the trimmed V and J ends, which lost 4 bases and 1 base, there was a span of 13 bases. Here the CDR3 DNA reads TGTGCCAGCAGCTCGAGCGGAGGAAGCCAAGAGACCCAGTACTTC. Translated: CASSSSGGSQETQYF.

V is TRBV18 and J is TRBJ1-1; D is possibly TRBD1 (5 bases). Trimming stripped 2 bases from V and 4 bases from J, with 14 bases between. The germline CDR1 and CDR2 sequences are KGHSH and LQKENI. CDR3 size: 15 residues. The CDR3 bases are TGTGCCAGCTCACCAAATCAGGGCAGTCCCACTGAAGCTTTCTTT. Encoded protein: CASSPNQGSPTEAFF.

V gene TRBV20-1 combines with J gene TRBJ2-7; 9 nucleotides align to TRBD1. Germline CDR1 is DFQATT and CDR2 is SNEGSKA (reference sequence). This CDR3 has 14 amino acids. V was pared by 3 bases and J by 0 bases, with 3 bases of the junction left unmatched. Here the CDR3 DNA reads TGCAGTGCTAGTGACAGGGGGAGCTCCTACGAGCAGTACTTC. Translating it yields CSASDRGSSYEQYF.

V and J are TRBV13 and TRBJ2-1; 7 bases are shared with TRBD1. The ends lost 3 bases at V and 7 bases at J; junction bases unmatched: 12. Germline loops: CDR1 PRHDT, CDR2 FYEKMQ (reference sequence). The CDR3 extends over 16 amino acids. The CDR3 is CASSFRSGGRLNEQFF. The CDR3 nucleotides read TGTGCCAGCAGCTTTCGGTCAGGGGGTCGTTTGAATGAGCAGTTCTTC.

The V and J genes are TRBV13 and TRBJ2-7; D remains unclear. V was clipped by 4 bases and J by 2 bases, with 15 bases between them. CDR3 size: 15 residues. Germline V gene lookup returns CDR1 PRHDT and CDR2 FYEKMQ (reference sequence). CDR3 nucleotide sequence: TGTGCCAGCAGCTCTTCCCGGCCGCCTCCCTACGAGCAGTACTTC. This codes for CASSSSRPPPYEQYF.

The rearrangement uses TRBV5-1 and TRBJ1-1; 8 nucleotides match TRBD1. Germline V lookup: CDR1 SGHRS, CDR2 YFSETQ. V shed 0 bases and J 7 bases; nucleotides not matched to a gene: 11. The CDR3 sequence is 16 residues long. The CDR3 DNA follows: TGCGCCAGCAGCTTGGCGCAGGGGGCGCTTAGTATTGAAGCTTTCTTT. It translates to CASSLAQGALSIEAFF.

This clone was observed a few times. The chain is built from TRBV2 and TRBJ2-3, with 7 bases identical to TRBD2. Germline assignment: CDR1 SNHLY and CDR2 FYNNEI. V was clipped by 7 bases and J by 0 bases; unmatched bases: 7. This CDR3 contains 15 residues. The CDR3 coding sequence is TGTGCCAGCAAAAGAGCGGGGCTTAGCACAGATACGCAGTATTTT. Its translation: CASKRAGLSTDTQYF. The complete variable domain, with remaining parts taken from reference TRBV2 and TRBJ2-3, reads EPEVTQTPSHQVTQMGQEVILRCVPISNHLYFYWYRQILGQKVEFLVSFYNNEISEKSEIFDDQFSVERPDGSNFTLKIRSTKLEDSAMYFCASKRAGLSTDTQYFGPGTRLTVL.

The rearrangement links TRBV3-1 (or the pseudogene TRBV3-2) to TRBJ1-2, with 8 bases that match TRBD1. The CDR3 is made up of 16 amino acids. CDR1 and CDR2 from the germline V gene are LGHDT and YNNKEL (reference sequence). Germline trimming cut 2 bases from V and 1 base from J; bases unmatched to any gene: 6. The CDR3 loop is CASSQSRTGYNYGYTF. As DNA, the CDR3 is TGTGCCAGCAGCCAATCTCGGACAGGGTATAACTATGGCTACACCTTC.

The genes are TRBV9 and TRBJ1-5; D gene uncertain. CDR1 is SGDLS and CDR2 is YYNGEE in the germline V gene. CDR3 length equals 13 residues. Trimming cost V 0 bases and J 8 bases, with 9 bases left between them. CDR3 in DNA: TGTGCCAGCAGCGTAGCTGGGGAAGAGCCCCAGCATTTT. Its translation is CASSVAGEEPQHF.

The CDR3 reads CASSPQAFRTDTQYF. The CDR3 DNA reads TGTGCCAGCTCACCACAGGCGTTCCGCACAGATACGCAGTATTTT. The chain recombines TRBV18 with TRBJ2-3, with D unclear. Germline values: CDR1 KGHSH, CDR2 LQKENI. CDR3 length equals 15 residues. The V end was cut by 1 base, the J end by 1 base, with 9 bases between.

The chain employs TRBV5-6 and TRBJ1-1, with 9 bases fitting TRBD1. CDR1 is SGHDT and CDR2 is YYEEEE in the germline V gene. CDR3 length: 14 residues. After removal of 4 bases from V and 3 bases from J, the junction contained 4 bases not matched to a gene. The CDR3: CASSTGQGDTEAFF. For the CDR3, the DNA is TGTGCCAGCAGCACGGGACAGGGCGACACTGAAGCTTTCTTT.

The chain couples TRBV3-1 (or the pseudogene TRBV3-2) to TRBJ1-2, with TRBD1 identical over 7 bases. Looked up from germline, CDR1 is LGHDT and CDR2 is YNNKEL (reference sequence). This CDR3 is built from 16 residues. V dropped 2 bases and J dropped 4; count of bases not matched to a gene: 10. CDR3 nucleotides: TGTGCCAGCAGCCAAAACCCCGCGGGACAGATCTATGGCTACACCTTC. It yields the protein CASSQNPAGQIYGYTF.

The chain uses TRBV6-8 and TRBJ2-7; a possible D gene is TRBD1 (5 bases). The V gene lost 10 bases and the J gene lost 6 bases, with 16 bases spanning the gap. Germline CDR1 and CDR2: MNHGY and SAAAGT. This CDR3 has 12 residues. The CDR3 region has the DNA TGTGCCAACCCGGTGGGGCAGCTCGAGCAGTACTTC. As protein: CANPVGQLEQYF.

The chain recombines TRBV9 with TRBJ1-2; weak D call: TRBD1 (5 bases). Per the germline V gene, CDR1 is SGDLS and CDR2 is YYNGEE. The CDR3 runs 15 residues. V was trimmed by 1 base and J by 4 bases, leaving 14 bases between them. CDR3 in DNA: TGTGCCAGCAGCGTATATGCAGGGCCCGGCTATGGCTACACCTTC. It is translated as CASSVYAGPGYGYTF.

This clone occurred once. This sequence joins TRBV6-5 and TRBJ1-1, with D possibly matching TRBD1 (6 bases). The length of the CDR3 is 12 residues. Looked up from germline, CDR1 is MNHEY and CDR2 is SVGAGI. Trimming took 7 bases from V and 5 from J, leaving 11 bases between them. CDR3 DNA sequence: TGTGCCAGCAATCAACAGGGTACTGAAGCTTTCTTT. Translating gives CASNQQGTEAFF.

This chain joins TRBV7-2 and TRBJ1-2; no reliable D call. CDR3 length: 14 amino acids. The germline CDR1 and CDR2 sequences are SGHTA and FQGNSA. V lost 5 bases and J lost 8, with 18 bases in between. CDR3 residues: CASSPRAGDRGYTF. CDR3 coding DNA: TGTGCCAGCAGCCCAAGGGCCGGGGATAGGGGCTACACCTTC.

The chain has TRBV6-5 and TRBJ1-1, with D tentatively TRBD1 (5 bases). Germline V gene data show CDR1 as MNHEY and CDR2 as SVGAGI. The CDR3 loop spans 15 amino acids. V was trimmed by 0 bases and J by 6 bases, leaving 14 bases between them. CDR3 bases: TGTGCCAGCAGTTACTCGAAAGGGACGCGGGCTGAAGCTTTCTTT. Translation: CASSYSKGTRAEAFF.